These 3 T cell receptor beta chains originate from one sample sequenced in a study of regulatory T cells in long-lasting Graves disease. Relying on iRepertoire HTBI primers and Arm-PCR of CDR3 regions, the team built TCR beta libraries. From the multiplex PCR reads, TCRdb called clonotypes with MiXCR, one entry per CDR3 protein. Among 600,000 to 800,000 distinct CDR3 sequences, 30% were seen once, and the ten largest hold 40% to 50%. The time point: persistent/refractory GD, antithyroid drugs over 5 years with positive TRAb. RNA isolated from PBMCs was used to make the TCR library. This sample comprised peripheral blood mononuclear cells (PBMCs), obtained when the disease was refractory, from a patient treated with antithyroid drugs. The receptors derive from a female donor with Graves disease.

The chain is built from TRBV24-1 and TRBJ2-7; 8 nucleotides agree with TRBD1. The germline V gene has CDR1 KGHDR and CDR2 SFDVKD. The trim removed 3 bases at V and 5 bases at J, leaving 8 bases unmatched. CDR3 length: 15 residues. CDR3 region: CATSDGGQGNHEQYF. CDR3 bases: TGTGCCACCAGTGATGGTGGACAGGGAAATCACGAGCAGTACTTC.

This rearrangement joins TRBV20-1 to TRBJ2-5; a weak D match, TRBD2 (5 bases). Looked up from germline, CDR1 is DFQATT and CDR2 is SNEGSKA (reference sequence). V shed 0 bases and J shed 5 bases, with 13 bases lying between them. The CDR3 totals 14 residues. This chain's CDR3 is CSARDGSNRETQYF. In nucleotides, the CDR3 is TGCAGTGCTAGAGATGGGAGTAATCGGGAGACCCAGTACTTC.

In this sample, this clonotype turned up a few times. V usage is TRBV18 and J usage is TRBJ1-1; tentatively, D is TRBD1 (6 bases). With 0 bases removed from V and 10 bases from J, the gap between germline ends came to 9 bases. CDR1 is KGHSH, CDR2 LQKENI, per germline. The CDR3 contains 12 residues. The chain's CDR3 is CASSPPGDTAFF. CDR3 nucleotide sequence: TGTGCCAGCTCACCACCGGGGGACACAGCTTTCTTT.